The 6 T cell receptor beta chains below come from one sample, sequenced in a study of blood T cell repertoires in COVID-19. TCRdb keeps only in-frame clones here, not all; method: immunoSEQ multiplex PCR. The table has approximately 310,000 clones, 70% to 90% seen once. The source material was PBMCs or T cells enriched from blood (not recorded which). These receptors originate from a young man who had recovered from COVID-19.

The chain joins TRBV5-8 to TRBJ1-1; TRBD1 aligns across 7 bases. Unmatched junction bases numbered 9, after V lost 1 base and J lost 3 bases. CDR3 length equals 16 residues. CDR1 and CDR2 (germline): SGHTS, YDEGEE. CDR3 sequence reads: CASSLSPNTGDTEAFF. CDR3 sequence (DNA): TGTGCCAGCAGCTTGTCCCCGAATACAGGGGACACTGAAGCTTTCTTT.

The V call is TRBV30, the J call TRBJ1-6; D remains ambiguous. This CDR3 is built from 13 residues. Germline loops: CDR1 GTSNPN, CDR2 SVGIG (reference sequence). V was cut by 2 bases and J by 12 bases, with 14 bases left in between. Here the CDR3 reads CAWSNIFRGPLHF. DNA of the CDR3: TGTGCCTGGAGTAATATCTTTAGAGGACCCCTCCACTTT.

This clone was observed a single time. This chain joins TRBV10-1 and TRBJ1-6; 10 nucleotides agree with TRBD1. The length of the CDR3 is 14 residues. Germline V CDR1 and CDR2: WNHNN, SYGVQD (reference sequence). The junction had 9 bases not matched to a gene; V was cut back by 9 bases and J by 10 bases. The CDR3 bases are TGCGCCAGTCATCCGGGACAGGGGAACTCACCCCTCCACTTT. It is translated as CASHPGQGNSPLHF.

This clone was observed once. This chain connects TRBV9 to TRBJ1-4; 9 bases line up with TRBD1. Germline V lookup: CDR1 SGDLS, CDR2 YYNGEE. The length of the CDR3 is 17 residues. J gave up 7 bases and V 3 bases, and 13 bases lay outside the gene matches. As DNA, the CDR3 is TGTGCCAGCAGCGCCGGGACAGGGTTGTATTTAGGTGAAAAACTGTTTTTT. Protein product: CASSAGTGLYLGEKLFF. Combining the CDR3 with reference TRBV9 and TRBJ1-4 gives the whole variable domain DSGVTQTPKHLITATGQRVTLRCSPRSGDLSVYWYQQSLDQGLQFLIQYYNGEERAKGNILERFSAQQFPDLHSELNLSSLELGDSALYFCASSAGTGLYLGEKLFFGSGTQLSVL.

This sequence joins TRBV9 and TRBJ2-7; D might be TRBD2 (5 bases). The CDR3 runs 14 residues. The V end lost 0 bases, the J end lost 3 bases, and 10 bases lay between the germline ends. Per the germline V gene, CDR1 is SGDLS and CDR2 is YYNGEE. As DNA, the CDR3 is TGTGCCAGCAGCGTAGGAGGGTTCGACTACGAGCAGTACTTC. This translates into CASSVGGFDYEQYF. Drawing the rest from reference TRBV9 and TRBJ2-7, the complete variable domain is DSGVTQTPKHLITATGQRVTLRCSPRSGDLSVYWYQQSLDQGLQFLIQYYNGEERAKGNILERFSAQQFPDLHSELNLSSLELGDSALYFCASSVGGFDYEQYFGPGTRLTVT.

V usage is TRBV5-5 and J usage is TRBJ1-2, with D perhaps TRBD1 (6 bases). This CDR3 is built from 15 residues. From germline, CDR1 is SGHKS and CDR2 YYEKEE (reference sequence). The V and J ends lost 0 bases and 1 base respectively, with 10 bases between them. The CDR3, as DNA: TGTGCCAGCAGCTTGGAGGACAGTTATAACTATGGCTACACCTTC. Translation: CASSLEDSYNYGYTF.